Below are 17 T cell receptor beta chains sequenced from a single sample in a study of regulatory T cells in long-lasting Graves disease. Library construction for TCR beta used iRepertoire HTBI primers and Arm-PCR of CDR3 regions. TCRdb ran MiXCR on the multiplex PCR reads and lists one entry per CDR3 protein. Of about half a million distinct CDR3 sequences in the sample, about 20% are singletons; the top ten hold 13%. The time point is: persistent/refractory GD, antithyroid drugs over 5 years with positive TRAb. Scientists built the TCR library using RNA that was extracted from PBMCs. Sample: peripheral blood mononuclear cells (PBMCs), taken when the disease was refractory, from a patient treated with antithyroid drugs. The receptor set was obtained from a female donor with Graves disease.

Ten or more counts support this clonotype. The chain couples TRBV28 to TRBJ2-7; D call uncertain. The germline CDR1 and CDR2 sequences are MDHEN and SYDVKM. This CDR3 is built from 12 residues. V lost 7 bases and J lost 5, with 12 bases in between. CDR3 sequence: CASMGNLDEQYF. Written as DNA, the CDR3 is TGTGCCAGCATGGGGAATCTCGACGAGCAGTACTTC.

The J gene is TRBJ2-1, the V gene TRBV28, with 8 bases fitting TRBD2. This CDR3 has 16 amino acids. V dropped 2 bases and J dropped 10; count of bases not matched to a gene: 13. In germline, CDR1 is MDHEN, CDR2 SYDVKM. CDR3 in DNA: TGTGCCAGCAGTTTAGTTAATGCTGTCGGGGGGGGGGAGCAGTTCTTC. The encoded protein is CASSLVNAVGGGEQFF.

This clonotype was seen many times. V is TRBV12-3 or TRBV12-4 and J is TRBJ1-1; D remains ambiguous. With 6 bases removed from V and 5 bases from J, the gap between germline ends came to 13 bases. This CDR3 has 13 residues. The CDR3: CASSPGGRTEAFF. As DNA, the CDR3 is TGTGCCAGCAGCCCCGGAGGGAGGACTGAAGCTTTCTTT.

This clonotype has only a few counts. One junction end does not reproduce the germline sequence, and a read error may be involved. The CDR3 DNA follows: TGCAGTGCTCGAGACCCCAGAGGGTCGGGCCAAGAGACCCAGTACTTC. This codes for CSARDPRGSGQETQYF. This sequence joins TRBV20-1 and TRBJ2-5; possible D gene TRBD2, 5 bases. This CDR3 contains 16 residues. The germline V gene encodes CDR1 DFQATT and CDR2 SNEGSKA (reference sequence).

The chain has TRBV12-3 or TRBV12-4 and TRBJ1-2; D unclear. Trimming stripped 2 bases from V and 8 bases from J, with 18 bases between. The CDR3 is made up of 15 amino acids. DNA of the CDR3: TGTGCCAGCAGTTTATTTTCGGACGCCTTTGGGGGCTACACCTTC. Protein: CASSLFSDAFGGYTF.

Here the CDR3 reads CASSYGPGGSEQYF. The DNA of the CDR3 is TGTGCCAGCAGTTATGGTCCGGGGGGTTCCGAGCAGTACTTC. The chain employs TRBV6-5 and TRBJ2-7, with TRBD2 matching over 7 bases. J gave up 6 bases and V 3 bases, and 8 bases lay outside the gene matches. Germline CDR1 and CDR2: MNHEY and SVGAGI. The CDR3 contains 14 residues.

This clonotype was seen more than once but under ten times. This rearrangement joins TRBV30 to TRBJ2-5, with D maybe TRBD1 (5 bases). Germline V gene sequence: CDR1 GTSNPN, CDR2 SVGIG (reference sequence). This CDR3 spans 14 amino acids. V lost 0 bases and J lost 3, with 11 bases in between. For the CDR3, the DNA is TGTGCCTGGAGTGTATCAGGGATGGAAGAGACCCAGTACTTC. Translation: CAWSVSGMEETQYF.

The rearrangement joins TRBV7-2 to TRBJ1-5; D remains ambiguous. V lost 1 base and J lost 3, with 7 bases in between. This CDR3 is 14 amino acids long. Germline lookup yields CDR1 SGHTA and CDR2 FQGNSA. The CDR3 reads CASSLDSFNQPQHF. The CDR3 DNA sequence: TGTGCCAGCAGCTTAGACAGTTTCAATCAGCCCCAGCATTTT.

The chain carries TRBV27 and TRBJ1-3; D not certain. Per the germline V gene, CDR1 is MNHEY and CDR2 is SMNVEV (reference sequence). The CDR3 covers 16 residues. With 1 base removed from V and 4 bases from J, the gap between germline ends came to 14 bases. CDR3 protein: CASSLWTPGPGNTIYF. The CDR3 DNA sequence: TGTGCCAGCAGTTTATGGACTCCTGGGCCGGGAAACACCATATATTTT.

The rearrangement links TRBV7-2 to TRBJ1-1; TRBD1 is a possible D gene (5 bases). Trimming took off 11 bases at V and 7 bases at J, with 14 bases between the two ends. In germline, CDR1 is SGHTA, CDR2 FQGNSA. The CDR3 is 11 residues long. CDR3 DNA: TGTGCCGGCGGGGGTGGAGGTGAAGCTTTCTTT. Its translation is CAGGGGGEAFF.

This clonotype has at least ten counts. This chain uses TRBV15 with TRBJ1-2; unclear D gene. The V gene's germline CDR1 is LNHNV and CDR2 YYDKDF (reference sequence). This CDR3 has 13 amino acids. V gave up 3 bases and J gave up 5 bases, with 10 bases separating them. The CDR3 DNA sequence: TGTGCCACCAGCAGGGGCTCGGAGTATGGCTACACCTTC. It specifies CATSRGSEYGYTF.

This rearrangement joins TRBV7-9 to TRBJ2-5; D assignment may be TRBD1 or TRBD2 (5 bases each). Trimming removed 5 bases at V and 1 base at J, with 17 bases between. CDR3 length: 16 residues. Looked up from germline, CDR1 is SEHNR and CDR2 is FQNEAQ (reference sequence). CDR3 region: CASSPIGTGFQETQYF. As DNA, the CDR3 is TGTGCCAGCAGCCCAATCGGGACGGGTTTCCAAGAGACCCAGTACTTC.

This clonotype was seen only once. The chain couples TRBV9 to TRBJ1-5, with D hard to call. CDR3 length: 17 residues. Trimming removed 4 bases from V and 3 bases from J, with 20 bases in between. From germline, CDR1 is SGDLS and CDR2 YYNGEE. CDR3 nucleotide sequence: TGTGCCAGCAGCCAAGATCTTGGAGGGATTAACAATCAGCCCCAGCATTTT. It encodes CASSQDLGGINNQPQHF.

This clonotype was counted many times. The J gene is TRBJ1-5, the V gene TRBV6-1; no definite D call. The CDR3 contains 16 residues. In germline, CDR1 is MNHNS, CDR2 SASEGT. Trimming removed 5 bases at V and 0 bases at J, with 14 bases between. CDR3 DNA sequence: TGTGCCAGCAGTCCGCTAGAGTGGAATAGCAATCAGCCCCAGCATTTT. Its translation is CASSPLEWNSNQPQHF.

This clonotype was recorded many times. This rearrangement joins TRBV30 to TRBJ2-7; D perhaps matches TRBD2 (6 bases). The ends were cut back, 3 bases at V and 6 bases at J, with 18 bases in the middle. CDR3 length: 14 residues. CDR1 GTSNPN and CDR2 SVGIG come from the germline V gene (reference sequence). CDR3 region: CAWRRSGGLGEQYF. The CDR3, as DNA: TGTGCCTGGAGACGGAGTGGAGGGCTAGGCGAGCAGTACTTC.

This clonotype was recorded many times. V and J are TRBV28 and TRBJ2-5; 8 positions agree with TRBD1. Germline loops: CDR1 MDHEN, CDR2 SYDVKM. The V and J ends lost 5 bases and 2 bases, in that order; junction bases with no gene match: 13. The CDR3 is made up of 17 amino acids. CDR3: CASSRLRLRGLQETQYF. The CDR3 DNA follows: TGTGCCAGCAGTCGCTTACGCCTCAGGGGGCTTCAAGAGACCCAGTACTTC. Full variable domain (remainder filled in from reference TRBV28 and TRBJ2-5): DVKVTQSSRYLVKRTGEKVFLECVQDMDHENMFWYRQDPGLGLRLIYFSYDVKMKEKGDIPEGYSVSREKKERFSLILESASTNQTSMYLCASSRLRLRGLQETQYFGPGTRLLVL.

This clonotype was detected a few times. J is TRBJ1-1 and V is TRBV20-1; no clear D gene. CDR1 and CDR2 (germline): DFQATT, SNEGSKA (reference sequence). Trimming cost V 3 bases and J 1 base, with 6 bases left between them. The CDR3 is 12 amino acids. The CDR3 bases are TGCAGTGCTAGTGAGACGAACACTGAAGCTTTCTTT. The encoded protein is CSASETNTEAFF.